Included here is one T cell receptor (beta chain) sequence, with context. Clones were read by immunoSEQ multiplex PCR, and TCRdb kept only the in-frame ones, dropping some. The data show about 21,000 clones, with 82% seen just once and roughly 40% held by the top ten. The data belong to a study of T cell responses to AZD1222 COVID-19 vaccine. The receptor was isolated from an adult in good health. The material was peripheral blood, obtained on day 0 of AZD1222 vaccination.

CDR3 nucleotide sequence: TGTGCCAGCTCACCGGGACAGGCTAATTCACCCCTCCACTTT. Its translation is CASSPGQANSPLHF. This chain links TRBV18 with TRBJ1-6, with TRBD1 matching 8 bases. There are 14 residues in the CDR3. The V gene end was trimmed by 3 bases and the J gene end by 6 bases; junction bases not matched to a gene: 1. The germline CDR1 and CDR2 sequences are KGHSH and LQKENI.